The 5 T cell receptor beta chains presented below share a single source sample, sequenced in a study of CD8+ T cells in alopecia areata. As the sequencing template, cDNA was produced by extracting RNA and reverse transcribing it. Some clones are missing from TCRdb's copy, which holds only in-frame ones; the method was immunoSEQ multiplex PCR. The sample has 150,000 or so clones, about 47% seen once. The sequencing used CD8+ T cells sorted from blood, collected at week 0. The receptors here all came from a human donor with alopecia areata.

V gene TRBV30 combines with J gene TRBJ2-1, with D uncertain. Germline values: CDR1 GTSNPN, CDR2 SVGIG (reference sequence). Trimming took off 2 bases at V and 6 bases at J, with 8 bases between the two ends. The CDR3 covers 12 residues. In nucleotides, the CDR3 is TGTGCCTGGAGTCAAGACTCCAATGAGCAGTTCTTC. It encodes CAWSQDSNEQFF.

The chain recombines TRBV15 with TRBJ1-2; 8 nucleotides line up with TRBD1. V dropped 3 bases and J dropped 8; count of bases not matched to a gene: 5. The CDR3 runs 13 residues. CDR1 and CDR2 from the germline V gene are LNHNV and YYDKDF (reference sequence). CDR3 sequence: CATSSDRGHGYTF. For the CDR3, the DNA is TGTGCCACCAGCAGCGACAGGGGCCACGGCTACACCTTC.

The genes are TRBV4-1 and TRBJ2-6, with unresolved D. This CDR3 spans 16 amino acids. V was clipped by 0 bases and J by 0 bases, with 6 bases between them. Germline V CDR1 and CDR2: MGHRA, YSYEKL. The CDR3 DNA reads TGCGCCAGCAGCCAAGATCTTCCCTCTGGGGCCAACGTCCTGACTTTC. Translation gives CASSQDLPSGANVLTF.

V is TRBV11-2 and J is TRBJ2-3; possibly TRBD2 for D (6 bases). Germline V lookup: CDR1 SGHAT, CDR2 FQNNGV. Between the trimmed V and J ends, which lost 5 bases and 5 bases, there was a span of 20 bases. The CDR3 covers 16 residues. CDR3 nucleotide sequence: TGTGCCAGCAGCGCAAATTTGGGACCCGGGGGAGATACGCAGTATTTT. It yields the protein CASSANLGPGGDTQYF.

This chain connects TRBV11-2 to TRBJ2-7; the match to TRBD2 covers 10 bases. After removal of 1 base from V and 4 bases from J, the junction contained 4 bases not matched to a gene. Germline assignment: CDR1 SGHAT and CDR2 FQNNGV. This CDR3 spans 15 amino acids. DNA of the CDR3: TGTGCCAGCAGCTTAGCGGGACTAGCGTCATACGAGCAGTACTTC. The encoded protein is CASSLAGLASYEQYF.